The 20 T cell receptor beta chains presented below share a single source sample, sequenced in a study of chemoradiotherapy in HPV16-positive cancers. TCRdb's copy holds only in-frame clones and misses some; the assay was immunoSEQ multiplex PCR. The table includes some 6,600 clones, roughly 80% detected once. The sample here was tumor tissue, taken from a patient who underwent chemoradiotherapy. All receptors come from a human donor with HPV-associated anogenital cancer.

This chain links TRBV18 with TRBJ1-1; D might be TRBD1 (5 bases). Trimming left V 6 bases short and J 4 bases short, with 18 bases between. The CDR3 consists of 15 residues. CDR1 KGHSH and CDR2 LQKENI come from the germline V gene. The CDR3 sequence is CASSPRAGHITEAFF. The CDR3 nucleotides read TGTGCCAGCTCCCCAAGGGCAGGGCATATCACTGAAGCTTTCTTT.

The sample holds one count of this clone. The rearrangement joins TRBV29-1 to TRBJ2-7; D ambiguous. Germline V gene lookup returns CDR1 SQVTM and CDR2 ANQGSEA. V gave up 7 bases and J gave up 0 bases, with 13 bases separating them. The CDR3 loop spans 13 amino acids. CDR3 nucleotides: TGCAGCGGTTCGGACCCCTCCTCCTACGAGCAGTACTTC. As protein: CSGSDPSSYEQYF.

This clone was seen just once. The chain employs TRBV2 and TRBJ2-7, with no clear D. Germline V lookup: CDR1 SNHLY, CDR2 FYNNEI. This CDR3 contains 13 residues. V shed 5 bases and J shed 6 bases, with 14 bases lying between them. The CDR3 reads CASSPINKGEQYF. CDR3 nucleotide sequence: TGTGCCAGCAGTCCAATTAATAAGGGCGAGCAGTACTTC.

This clone was seen a single time. Written as DNA, the CDR3 is TGTGCCAGTACGGCGAGCGGAACCACAGATACGCAGTATTTT. As protein: CASTASGTTDTQYF. The gene calls are TRBV5-4 and TRBJ2-3; a possible D gene is TRBD2 (5 bases). With 8 bases removed from V and 2 bases from J, the gap between germline ends came to 15 bases. The germline V gene encodes CDR1 SGHNT and CDR2 YYREEE (reference sequence). The CDR3 length is 14 residues.

The genes are TRBV7-3 and TRBJ2-3; the D gene is possibly TRBD2 (6 bases). Germline V lookup: CDR1 SGHTA, CDR2 FQGTGA. V was cut by 4 bases and J by 0 bases, with 11 bases left in between. The CDR3 totals 15 residues. In DNA form, the CDR3 reads TGTGCCAGCAGCTCCGGACTAACTAGCACAGATACGCAGTATTTT. Translation gives CASSSGLTSTDTQYF.

The chain couples TRBV7-2 to TRBJ1-5; 7 bases map to TRBD1. Germline CDR1 is SGHTA and CDR2 is FQGNSA. CDR3 length: 15 amino acids. The V gene end was trimmed by 7 bases and the J gene end by 2 bases; junction bases not matched to a gene: 8. DNA for the CDR3: TGTGCCAGCACCGACAGGGTCGGCGGCAATCAGCCCCAGCATTTT. This codes for CASTDRVGGNQPQHF.

This clone has only a few counts. This rearrangement joins TRBV27 to TRBJ2-7; D is perhaps TRBD1 (6 bases). The CDR3 has 16 amino acids. The ends were cut back, 5 bases at V and 1 base at J, with 18 bases in the middle. Germline CDR1 is MNHEY and CDR2 is SMNVEV (reference sequence). The CDR3 loop is CASSTSTGTLSYEQYF. CDR3 DNA sequence: TGTGCCAGCAGTACGAGCACCGGGACACTTTCCTACGAGCAGTACTTC.

This chain uses TRBV4-3 with TRBJ2-3; 8 nucleotides align to TRBD1. Germline V gene lookup returns CDR1 LGHNA and CDR2 YSLEER. This CDR3 contains 15 residues. V was clipped by 4 bases and J by 3 bases; unmatched bases: 6. DNA for the CDR3: TGCGCCAGCAGCCCACGCGGACAGGGAACAGATACGCAGTATTTT. Its translation is CASSPRGQGTDTQYF.

CDR3 DNA: TGTGCCAGCAGCTTAACAAGTAGCTCCTACAATGAGCAGTTCTTC. The encoded protein is CASSLTSSSYNEQFF. The chain has TRBV7-6 and TRBJ2-1; D gene unclear. The CDR3 sequence is 15 residues long. Germline assignment: CDR1 SGHVS and CDR2 FNYEAQ. V was cut by 2 bases and J by 0 bases, with 8 bases left in between.

This chain uses TRBV6-5 with TRBJ1-2, with a weak D call TRBD1 (5 bases). This CDR3 has 14 residues. Trimming left V 2 bases short and J 8 bases short, with 15 bases between. CDR1 and CDR2 from the germline V gene are MNHEY and SVGAGI. The CDR3 protein is CASSYEGAGRGYTF. The CDR3 DNA reads TGTGCCAGCAGTTACGAAGGGGCGGGGAGAGGCTACACCTTC.

This clone was observed a few times. The V and J genes are TRBV15 and TRBJ2-1, with 10 bases that match TRBD1. Germline CDR1 and CDR2: LNHNV and YYDKDF (reference sequence). The J segment lost 7 bases and the V segment lost 9 bases, leaving 12 bases of the junction unmatched. The CDR3 length is 15 residues. Written as DNA, the CDR3 is TGTGCCACGGAAGATTCGGGACAGGGGAGGAATGAGCAGTTCTTC. Encoded protein: CATEDSGQGRNEQFF.

The genes are TRBV28 and TRBJ2-4; 14 bases fit TRBD2. The CDR3 spans 21 residues. V trimming: 4 bases; J trimming: 1 base; junction bases outside the gene matches: 15. Germline CDR1 MDHEN, CDR2 SYDVKM. The CDR3 DNA follows: TGTGCCAGCAGTTATGTCAGCCCGGGACTAGCGGGAGTGGGTGCCAAAAACATTCAGTACTTC. This encodes CASSYVSPGLAGVGAKNIQYF. The full variable domain, rest sourced from reference TRBV28 and TRBJ2-4, is DVKVTQSSRYLVKRTGEKVFLECVQDMDHENMFWYRQDPGLGLRLIYFSYDVKMKEKGDIPEGYSVSREKKERFSLILESASTNQTSMYLCASSYVSPGLAGVGAKNIQYFGAGTRLSVL.

V gene TRBV2 combines with J gene TRBJ2-7; 7 bases align to TRBD1. Unmatched junction bases numbered 7, after V lost 4 bases and J lost 1 base. Germline lookup yields CDR1 SNHLY and CDR2 FYNNEI. The CDR3 runs 15 residues. The CDR3 loop reads CASSVDRVNSYEQYF. CDR3 nucleotides: TGTGCCAGCAGTGTAGACAGGGTAAATTCCTACGAGCAGTACTTC.

This clone was counted between two and nine times. V and J are TRBV7-3 and TRBJ1-1; 7 nucleotides agree with TRBD1. V dropped 5 bases and J dropped 0; count of bases not matched to a gene: 6. The CDR3 runs 15 residues. Germline assignment: CDR1 SGHTA and CDR2 FQGTGA. The CDR3 nucleotides are TGTGCCAGCAGCACTATGACAGGGATGAACACTGAAGCTTTCTTT. Translation: CASSTMTGMNTEAFF.

The V and J genes are TRBV10-3 and TRBJ1-1; D gene unclear. Between the trimmed V and J ends, which lost 7 bases and 1 base, there was a span of 10 bases. CDR1 and CDR2 from the germline V gene are ENHRY and SYGVKD. CDR3 length: 13 residues. Here the CDR3 reads CAITRTANTEAFF. CDR3 in DNA: TGTGCCATCACCAGGACCGCGAACACTGAAGCTTTCTTT.

V usage is TRBV11-2 and J usage is TRBJ2-1; no clear D. CDR3 size: 16 residues. Germline V lookup: CDR1 SGHAT, CDR2 FQNNGV. V shed 0 bases and J shed 0 bases, with 9 bases lying between them. The CDR3 coding sequence is TGTGCCAGCAGCTTAGATCTATCGGTCTCCTACAATGAGCAGTTCTTC. Translating gives CASSLDLSVSYNEQFF.

The J gene is TRBJ2-1, the V gene TRBV30, with D perhaps TRBD2 (5 bases). The germline V and J ends were trimmed by 7 bases and 0 bases, with 13 bases remaining between them. The CDR3 consists of 14 residues. Germline V gene data show CDR1 as GTSNPN and CDR2 as SVGIG (reference sequence). CDR3 amino acids: CASPGSASYNEQFF. The CDR3 DNA follows: TGTGCCTCCCCCGGTAGCGCCTCCTACAATGAGCAGTTCTTC.

The V call is TRBV11-2, the J call TRBJ2-5; the match to TRBD1 covers 7 bases. The closer fit of TRBJ2-7 to the DNA end suggests the J call may be wrong. Germline V CDR1 and CDR2: SGHAT, FQNNGV. The CDR3 has 15 amino acids. CDR3 protein: CASSRGQTTSYEQYF. In nucleotides, the CDR3 is TGTGCCAGCAGCCGGGGACAGACAACCTCCTACGAGCAGTACTTC.

The chain carries TRBV6-1 and TRBJ1-5; D gene ambiguous. The CDR3 is made up of 14 amino acids. CDR1 MNHNS and CDR2 SASEGT come from the germline V gene. The germline V and J ends were trimmed by 4 bases and 0 bases, with 7 bases remaining between them. CDR3 nucleotide sequence: TGTGCCAGCAGTGGGGAATATAGCAATCAGCCCCAGCATTTT. Translation gives CASSGEYSNQPQHF.

This rearrangement joins TRBV7-3 to TRBJ2-3; the D gene is possibly TRBD2 (5 bases). The CDR3 has 14 amino acids. Germline-derived CDR1 and CDR2 are SGHTA and FQGTGA. Trimming removed 1 base from V and 0 bases from J, with 5 bases in between. DNA of the CDR3: TGTGCCAGCAGCTTAAGCGGGAGCACAGATACGCAGTATTTT. Translation gives CASSLSGSTDTQYF. The full variable domain, with the rest looked up from reference TRBV7-3 and TRBJ2-3, is GAGVSQTPSNKVTEKGKYVELRCDPISGHTALYWYRQSLGQGPEFLIYFQGTGAADDSGLPNDRFFAVRPEGSVSTLKIQRTERGDSAVYLCASSLSGSTDTQYFGPGTRLTVL.